The clone carrying this TCR beta chain was observed once. The antigen remains undetermined. The data were produced by immunoSEQ multiplex PCR, yet TCRdb's version contains in-frame clones alone and is incomplete. The table records some 69,000 clones, around 70% of them present only once. The CDR3 is 13 amino acids. The culture ran for 10 days before CD4+ T cells were isolated. Participants completed two doses of the BNT162b2 or mRNA-1273 vaccine. The data originate from a study of vaccination effects on CD4 cells after COVID-19. The wider study: Samples collected post-vaccine were obtained a median of 72 days after the second dose. Whole-study findings and limits: Cross-reaction with common cold coronaviruses was seen in only 1 of 255 vaccine-induced clones from healthy vaccinees.

The sequence was collected from a human donor who received a COVID-19 vaccine. This specimen was CD4+ T cells from PBMCs cultured without peptide, taken after COVID-19 vaccination. This rearrangement joins TRBV21-1 to TRBJ1-2; the table calls TRBD1, which could not be checked here. TRBV21-1 is deemed a pseudogene. The CDR3 DNA follows: TGTGCCAGCAGCAAAAACCCAGGGCTTGGCTACACCTTC. It codes for CASSKNPGLGYTF.